Sequencing of this TCR beta chain was carried out in a study of cytomegalovirus exposure and HLA in healthy donors. Overall study context: A prior study identified roughly 110 million unique TCR beta sequences from 150 million to 200 million T cells. Study results and caveats: In vitro data verified three CMV-associated chains as specific for CMV antigens. Fewer N-insertions (relative to the approximately 700-donor mean) were reportedly seen in an Asian-associated ancestry cluster in a later analysis.

This CDR3 spans 15 amino acids. Germline CDR1 reads SQVTM; CDR2 reads ANQGSEA. The J segment lost 5 bases and the V segment lost 4 bases, leaving 7 bases of the junction unmatched. Points on this clone: What it binds is not known.

Primers included in the PCR were 60 Vbeta and 13 Jbeta primers. Profiled with immunoSEQ multiplex PCR; TCRdb holds only in-frame clones, not every one. This sample has under 150,000 clones, with about 85% found just once. The sequenced material came from PBMCs. The chain combines TRBV29-1 with TRBJ2-5, with 13 bases identical to TRBD2. The receptor's source is a boy younger than 18 in good health and CMV-seronegative. The DNA of the CDR3 is TGCAGCGTTGCTAGGACTAGCGGGGGCGGGGAGACCCAGTACTTC. Translating gives CSVARTSGGGETQYF.